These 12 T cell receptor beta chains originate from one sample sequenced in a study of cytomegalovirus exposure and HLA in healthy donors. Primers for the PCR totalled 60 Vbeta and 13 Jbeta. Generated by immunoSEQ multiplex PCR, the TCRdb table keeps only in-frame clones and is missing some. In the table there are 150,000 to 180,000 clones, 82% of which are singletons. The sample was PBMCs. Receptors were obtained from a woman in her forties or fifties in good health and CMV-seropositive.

The CDR3 DNA is TGTGCCAGCCTCCCCTTGGAGGCGACCTGGTGGGAGCAGTACTTC. Amino acids: CASLPLEATWWEQYF. This chain connects TRBV2 to TRBJ2-7; possible D gene TRBD2, 5 bases. Germline-derived CDR1 and CDR2 are SNHLY and FYNNEI. The CDR3 contains 15 residues. V lost 8 bases, J lost 7 bases, and 24 bases lay in between.

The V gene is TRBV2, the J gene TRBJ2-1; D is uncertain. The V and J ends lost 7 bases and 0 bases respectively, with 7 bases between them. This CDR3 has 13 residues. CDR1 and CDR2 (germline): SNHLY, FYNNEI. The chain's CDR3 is CASNPGSYNEQFF. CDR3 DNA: TGTGCCAGCAATCCGGGCTCCTACAATGAGCAGTTCTTC.

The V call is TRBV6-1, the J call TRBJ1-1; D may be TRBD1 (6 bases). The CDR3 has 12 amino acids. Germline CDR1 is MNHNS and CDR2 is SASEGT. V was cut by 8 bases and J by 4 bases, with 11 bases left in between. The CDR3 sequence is CASYETGTEAFF. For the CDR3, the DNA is TGTGCCAGCTATGAGACAGGCACTGAAGCTTTCTTT.

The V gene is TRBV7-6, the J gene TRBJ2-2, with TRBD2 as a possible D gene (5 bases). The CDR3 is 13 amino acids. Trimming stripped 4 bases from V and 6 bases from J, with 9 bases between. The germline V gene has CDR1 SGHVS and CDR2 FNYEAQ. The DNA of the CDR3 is TGTGCCAGCAGCTATTCCGGGGCCGGGGAGCTGTTTTTT. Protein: CASSYSGAGELFF.

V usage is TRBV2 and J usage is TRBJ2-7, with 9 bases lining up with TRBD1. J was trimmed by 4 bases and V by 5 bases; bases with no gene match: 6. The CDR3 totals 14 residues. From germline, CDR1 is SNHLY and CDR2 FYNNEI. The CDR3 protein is CASSQGQGYYEQYF. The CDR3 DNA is TGTGCCAGCAGTCAGGGACAGGGATATTACGAGCAGTACTTC.

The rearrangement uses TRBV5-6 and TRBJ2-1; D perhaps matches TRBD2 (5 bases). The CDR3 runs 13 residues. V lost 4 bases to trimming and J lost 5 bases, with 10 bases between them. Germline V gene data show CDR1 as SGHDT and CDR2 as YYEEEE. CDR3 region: CASSPGIDNEQFF. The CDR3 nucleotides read TGTGCCAGCAGCCCCGGGATTGACAATGAGCAGTTCTTC.

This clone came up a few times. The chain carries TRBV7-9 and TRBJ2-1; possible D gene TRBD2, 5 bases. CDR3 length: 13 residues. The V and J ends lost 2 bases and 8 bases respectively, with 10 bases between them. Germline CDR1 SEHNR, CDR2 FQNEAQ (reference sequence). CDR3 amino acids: CASSLTSGDEQFF. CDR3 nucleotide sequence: TGTGCCAGCAGCTTAACTAGTGGTGATGAGCAGTTCTTC.

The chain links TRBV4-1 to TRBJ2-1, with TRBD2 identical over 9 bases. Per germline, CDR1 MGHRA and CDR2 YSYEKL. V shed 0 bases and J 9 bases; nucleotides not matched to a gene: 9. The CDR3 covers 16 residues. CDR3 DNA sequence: TGCGCCAGCAGCCAAGATTGGGGCGGGGGGGCGTTTGAGCAGTTCTTC. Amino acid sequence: CASSQDWGGGAFEQFF.

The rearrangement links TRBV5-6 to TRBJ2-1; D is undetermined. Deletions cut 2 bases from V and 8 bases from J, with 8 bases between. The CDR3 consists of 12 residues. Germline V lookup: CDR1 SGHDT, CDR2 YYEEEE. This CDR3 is CASSFLPDEQFF. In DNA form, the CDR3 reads TGTGCCAGCAGCTTCCTCCCGGATGAGCAGTTCTTC.

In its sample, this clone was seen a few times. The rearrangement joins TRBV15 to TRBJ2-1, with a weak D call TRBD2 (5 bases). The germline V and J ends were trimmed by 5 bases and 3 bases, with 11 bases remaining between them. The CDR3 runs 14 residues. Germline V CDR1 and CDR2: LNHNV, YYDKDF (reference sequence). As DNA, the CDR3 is TGTGCCACCAGCGGATTACTAGACTACAATGAGCAGTTCTTC. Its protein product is CATSGLLDYNEQFF.

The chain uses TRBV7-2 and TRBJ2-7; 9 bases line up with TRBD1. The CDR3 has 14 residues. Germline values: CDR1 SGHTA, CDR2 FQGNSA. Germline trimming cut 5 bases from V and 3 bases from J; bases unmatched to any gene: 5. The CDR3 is CASSVGTGLYEQYF. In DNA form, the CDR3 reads TGTGCCAGCAGCGTCGGGACAGGGCTCTACGAGCAGTACTTC.

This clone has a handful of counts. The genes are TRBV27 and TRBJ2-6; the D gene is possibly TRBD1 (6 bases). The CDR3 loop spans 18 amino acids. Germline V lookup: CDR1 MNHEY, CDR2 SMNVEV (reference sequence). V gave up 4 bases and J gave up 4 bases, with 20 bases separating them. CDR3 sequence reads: CASSSTPGQLIGANVLTF. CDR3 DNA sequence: TGTGCCAGCAGTTCAACGCCCGGACAGTTGATAGGGGCCAACGTCCTGACTTTC.